Listed here are 25 T cell receptor beta chains from one sample, sequenced in a study of T cells after yellow fever vaccination. Via MiXCR, TCRdb re-called the 5' RACE reads, giving one row per CDR3 protein. Among some 250,000 distinct CDR3 sequences listed, 6.9% were seen once. The starting material was CD4+ T cells sorted from PBMCs, obtained 15 days after the yellow fever booster vaccination. The receptor source for this set is a man aged 25-45 years who received the YFV17D yellow fever vaccine.

The chain couples TRBV19 to TRBJ2-7, with 13 positions matching TRBD2. The CDR3 is 14 amino acids. The germline CDR1 and CDR2 sequences are LNHDA and SQIVND (reference sequence). The trim removed 7 bases at V and 7 bases at J, leaving 7 bases unmatched. The CDR3 spells CASTPGGLAGEQYF. CDR3 in DNA: TGTGCCAGTACTCCGGGGGGACTAGCGGGGGAGCAGTACTTC.

This clonotype appeared many times. The chain is built from TRBV5-1 and TRBJ2-5; tentatively, D is TRBD1 or TRBD2 (5 bases each). The CDR3 extends over 15 amino acids. The V gene lost 4 bases and the J gene lost 2 bases, with 15 bases spanning the gap. Germline CDR1 and CDR2: SGHRS and YFSETQ. In nucleotides, the CDR3 is TGCGCCAGCAGCGTCGGGACCGCTAGGCAAGAGACCCAGTACTTC. The encoded protein is CASSVGTARQETQYF.

This chain links TRBV19 with TRBJ2-5; unclear D gene. Between the trimmed V and J ends, which lost 6 bases and 0 bases, there was a span of 8 bases. The CDR3 length is 13 residues. Germline CDR1 reads LNHDA; CDR2 reads SQIVND (reference sequence). The CDR3 DNA is TGTGCCAGTAGCATGGACCACCAAGAGACCCAGTACTTC. Amino acid sequence: CASSMDHQETQYF.

This chain joins TRBV28 and TRBJ2-7; the D is unclear. V was clipped by 4 bases and J by 6 bases, with 16 bases between them. The CDR3 length is 14 residues. CDR1 is MDHEN, CDR2 SYDVKM, per germline. The CDR3 protein is CASSSSDWIREQYF. The DNA for the CDR3 is TGTGCCAGCAGTTCTTCCGACTGGATACGCGAGCAGTACTTC. The whole variable domain, filled in from reference TRBV28 and TRBJ2-7, reads DVKVTQSSRYLVKRTGEKVFLECVQDMDHENMFWYRQDPGLGLRLIYFSYDVKMKEKGDIPEGYSVSREKKERFSLILESASTNQTSMYLCASSSSDWIREQYFGPGTRLTVT.

The V and J genes are TRBV7-2 and TRBJ2-1; the match to TRBD2 covers 8 bases. Germline V gene sequence: CDR1 SGHTA, CDR2 FQGNSA. The CDR3 has 16 amino acids. The V gene end was trimmed by 5 bases and the J gene end by 4 bases; junction bases not matched to a gene: 10. Here the CDR3 DNA reads TGTGCCAGCAGCCCCCGGGGGGGAGGCGGATACAATGAGCAGTTCTTC. It specifies CASSPRGGGGYNEQFF.

This clonotype was observed a handful of times. This chain uses TRBV7-9 with TRBJ1-6; no definite D call. The CDR3 runs 14 residues. CDR1 and CDR2 from the germline V gene are SEHNR and FQNEAQ (reference sequence). With 5 bases removed from V and 7 bases from J, the gap between germline ends came to 12 bases. CDR3 protein: CASSDRVQNSPLHF. DNA for the CDR3: TGTGCCAGCAGCGACCGGGTCCAAAATTCACCCCTCCACTTT.

This clonotype was seen at least ten times. The J gene is TRBJ2-1, the V gene TRBV7-9, with no clear D. This CDR3 region has 16 residues. Trimming cost V 5 bases and J 0 bases, with 14 bases left between them. The germline CDR1 and CDR2 sequences are SEHNR and FQNEAQ (reference sequence). This chain's CDR3 is CASSSRRPSSYNEQFF. CDR3 nucleotides: TGTGCCAGCAGCAGCAGGCGGCCAAGCTCCTACAATGAGCAGTTCTTC.

This clonotype was observed a few times. The chain has TRBV2 and TRBJ2-3; 9 nucleotides align to TRBD2. The CDR3 contains 15 residues. Germline V lookup: CDR1 SNHLY, CDR2 FYNNEI. V dropped 2 bases and J dropped 4; count of bases not matched to a gene: 4. CDR3 protein: CASSELAGRADTQYF. DNA for the CDR3: TGTGCCAGCAGTGAACTAGCGGGACGAGCAGATACGCAGTATTTT.

The chain joins TRBV5-1 to TRBJ2-1; either TRBD1 or TRBD2 may supply D (5 bases each). Germline V lookup: CDR1 SGHRS, CDR2 YFSETQ. V was clipped by 3 bases and J by 1 base, with 20 bases between them. The CDR3 loop spans 18 amino acids. This CDR3 is CASSWSLGAVASYNEQFF. CDR3 nucleotides: TGCGCCAGCAGCTGGTCACTCGGGGCAGTCGCATCCTACAATGAGCAGTTCTTC.

The J gene is TRBJ2-2, the V gene TRBV3-1; D uncertain. Germline-derived CDR1 and CDR2 are LGHDT and YNNKEL (reference sequence). Trimming removed 5 bases from V and 5 bases from J, with 12 bases in between. There are 14 residues in the CDR3. The CDR3 DNA sequence: TGTGCCAGCAGCGAATTGGCGGAAACCGGGGAGCTGTTTTTT. It codes for CASSELAETGELFF.

This clonotype has ten or more counts. This chain connects TRBV7-6 to TRBJ2-1; D might be TRBD1 (5 bases). The ends were cut back, 4 bases at V and 1 base at J, with 11 bases in the middle. Germline V CDR1 and CDR2: SGHVS, FNYEAQ. The length of the CDR3 is 15 residues. DNA of the CDR3: TGTGCCAGCAGCTCGTATCAGGGTTCCTACAATGAGCAGTTCTTC. This translates into CASSSYQGSYNEQFF.

This clonotype was counted many times. The chain couples TRBV20-1 to TRBJ2-3; the D gene is possibly TRBD2 (5 bases). V was clipped by 6 bases and J by 6 bases, with 10 bases between them. This CDR3 comprises 11 residues. The V gene's germline CDR1 is DFQATT and CDR2 SNEGSKA (reference sequence). The chain's CDR3 is CSAPSGDTQYF. The DNA for the CDR3 is TGCAGTGCCCCAAGCGGCGATACGCAGTATTTT.

This clonotype was picked up a small number of times. The chain recombines TRBV11-2 with TRBJ2-5, with 9 bases fitting TRBD2. The CDR3 is made up of 18 amino acids. The germline gives CDR1 SGHAT, CDR2 FQNNGV. The V gene end was trimmed by 3 bases and the J gene end by 2 bases; junction bases not matched to a gene: 13. CDR3 DNA: TGTGCCAGCAGCTTCCCAGTAGCGGGAGCGCTGTTACAAGAGACCCAGTACTTC. Protein sequence: CASSFPVAGALLQETQYF.

The chain is built from TRBV19 and TRBJ2-7; D gene uncertain. The germline CDR1 and CDR2 sequences are LNHDA and SQIVND (reference sequence). The CDR3 sequence is 14 residues long. Trimming cost V 5 bases and J 2 bases, with 13 bases left between them. The chain's CDR3 is CASSPDDTAYEQYF. CDR3 DNA sequence: TGTGCCAGTAGTCCGGACGACACCGCCTACGAGCAGTACTTC.

This clonotype was detected only a few times. The chain is built from TRBV7-2 and TRBJ2-5; possibly TRBD1 for D (5 bases). The CDR3 spans 12 residues. Per germline, CDR1 SGHTA and CDR2 FQGNSA. V gave up 4 bases and J gave up 4 bases, with 7 bases separating them. CDR3 nucleotide sequence: TGTGCCAGCAGCTGGGGCGGAGAGACCCAGTACTTC. It translates to CASSWGGETQYF.

This chain links TRBV7-2 with TRBJ2-5; 8 bases are shared with TRBD2. The V gene's germline CDR1 is SGHTA and CDR2 FQGNSA. V shed 7 bases and J 0 bases; nucleotides not matched to a gene: 4. The CDR3 extends over 14 amino acids. CDR3 DNA: TGTGCCAGCAAACTAGCGGTGTACCAAGAGACCCAGTACTTC. Its protein is CASKLAVYQETQYF.

This clonotype was counted many times. The J gene is TRBJ1-1, the V gene TRBV29-1, with D unclear. In germline, CDR1 is SQVTM, CDR2 ANQGSEA. Deletions cut 4 bases from V and 8 bases from J, with 23 bases between. CDR3 size: 15 residues. CDR3 amino acids: CSVARRLTRELEAFF. The DNA of the CDR3 is TGCAGCGTTGCTAGGAGACTAACCCGGGAGTTGGAAGCTTTCTTT.

This rearrangement joins TRBV29-1 to TRBJ1-2; TRBD1 is a possible D gene (6 bases). V was shortened by 4 bases and J by 7 bases, with 13 bases between the two germline ends. CDR3 length: 12 amino acids. Looked up from germline, CDR1 is SQVTM and CDR2 is ANQGSEA. The CDR3 loop reads CSVGARGGGYTF. The DNA for the CDR3 is TGCAGCGTTGGGGCGAGGGGGGGTGGCTACACCTTC. The full variable domain, rest sourced from reference TRBV29-1 and TRBJ1-2, is SAVISQKPSRDICQRGTSLTIQCQVDSQVTMMFWYRQQPGQSLTLIATANQGSEATYESGFVIDKFPISRPNLTFSTLTVSNMSPEDSSIYLCSVGARGGGYTFGSGTRLTVV.

With regard to this clonotype: Germline is not matched at one junction end, which may reflect a read error. The chain carries TRBV6-2 or TRBV6-3 and TRBJ2-5; 8 bases are shared with TRBD2. CDR3 length: 18 residues. Germline V gene sequence: CDR1 MNHEY, CDR2 SVGEGT. CDR3 amino acids: CASSYDILRTSWKETQHF. The CDR3, as DNA: TGTGCCAGCAGTTACGATATACTCCGGACTAGCTGGAAAGAGACCCAGCACTTC.

This clonotype has at least ten counts. The V call is TRBV18, the J call TRBJ2-1; possibly TRBD2 for D (5 bases). The CDR3 consists of 15 residues. The V gene lost 2 bases and the J gene lost 1 base, with 9 bases spanning the gap. Per the germline V gene, CDR1 is KGHSH and CDR2 is LQKENI. This CDR3 is CASSPSIASYNEQFF. CDR3 nucleotide sequence: TGTGCCAGCTCACCAAGTATAGCGTCCTACAATGAGCAGTTCTTC.

This clonotype appeared a few times. The gene calls are TRBV7-9 and TRBJ2-1; D not resolved. In germline, CDR1 is SEHNR, CDR2 FQNEAQ (reference sequence). The CDR3 runs to 12 residues. Trimming took off 5 bases at V and 8 bases at J, with 10 bases between the two ends. Here the CDR3 DNA reads TGTGCCAGCAGCCGACTGGAAGATGAGCAGTTCTTC. Protein sequence: CASSRLEDEQFF.

The chain combines TRBV28 with TRBJ1-6; no firm D call. Germline CDR1 MDHEN, CDR2 SYDVKM. The CDR3 is 14 amino acids. V dropped 9 bases and J dropped 9 bases, with 18 bases sitting between them. Here the CDR3 reads CASYEPGGGSPLHF. As DNA, the CDR3 is TGTGCCAGTTACGAGCCGGGAGGAGGTTCACCCCTCCACTTT.

This clonotype has only a few counts. J is TRBJ2-5 and V is TRBV18, with 7 bases aligning to TRBD1. The CDR3 has 17 amino acids. Germline loops: CDR1 KGHSH, CDR2 LQKENI. V was pared by 2 bases and J by 2 bases, with 11 bases of the junction left unmatched. CDR3 protein: CASSPGRTGATQETQYF. The CDR3 bases are TGTGCCAGCTCACCAGGGAGAACAGGGGCGACACAAGAGACCCAGTACTTC.

This clonotype appeared a few times. The V and J genes are TRBV19 and TRBJ2-1; 11 positions agree with TRBD2. The CDR3 is 17 residues long. The ends lost 1 base at V and 8 bases at J; junction bases unmatched: 10. Germline V gene sequence: CDR1 LNHDA, CDR2 SQIVND (reference sequence). The CDR3 DNA reads as TGTGCCAGTAGTATAGGTCCAACTAGCGGGAGAGGGCATGAGCAGTTCTTC. This translates into CASSIGPTSGRGHEQFF. Combining the CDR3 with reference TRBV19 and TRBJ2-1 gives the whole variable domain DGGITQSPKYLFRKEGQNVTLSCEQNLNHDAMYWYRQDPGQGLRLIYYSQIVNDFQKGDIAEGYSVSREKKESFPLTVTSAQKNPTAFYLCASSIGPTSGRGHEQFFGPGTRLTVL.

This clonotype was counted ten times or more. The chain employs TRBV24-1 and TRBJ1-5; 11 nucleotides line up with TRBD1. The germline V gene has CDR1 KGHDR and CDR2 SFDVKD. With 4 bases clipped from V and 1 base from J, the junction kept 5 bases outside the gene matches. The CDR3 is 17 residues long. The CDR3 DNA sequence: TGTGCCACCAGTGACCCGGACAGGGGGCAAAGCAATCAGCCCCAGCATTTT. Translated, it gives CATSDPDRGQSNQPQHF.